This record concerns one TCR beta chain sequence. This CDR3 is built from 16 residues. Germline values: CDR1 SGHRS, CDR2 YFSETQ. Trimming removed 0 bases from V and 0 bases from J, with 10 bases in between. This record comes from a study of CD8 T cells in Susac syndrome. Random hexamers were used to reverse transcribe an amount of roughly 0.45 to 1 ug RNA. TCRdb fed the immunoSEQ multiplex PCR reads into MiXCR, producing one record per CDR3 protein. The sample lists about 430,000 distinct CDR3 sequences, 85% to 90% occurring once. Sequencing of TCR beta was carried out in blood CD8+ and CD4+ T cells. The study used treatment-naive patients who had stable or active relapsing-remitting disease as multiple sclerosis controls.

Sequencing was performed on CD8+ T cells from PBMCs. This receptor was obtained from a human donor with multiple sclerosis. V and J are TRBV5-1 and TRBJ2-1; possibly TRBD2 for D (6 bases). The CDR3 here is CASSLDGGTSYNEQFF. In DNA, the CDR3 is TGCGCCAGCAGCTTGGATGGCGGGACCTCCTACAATGAGCAGTTCTTC.